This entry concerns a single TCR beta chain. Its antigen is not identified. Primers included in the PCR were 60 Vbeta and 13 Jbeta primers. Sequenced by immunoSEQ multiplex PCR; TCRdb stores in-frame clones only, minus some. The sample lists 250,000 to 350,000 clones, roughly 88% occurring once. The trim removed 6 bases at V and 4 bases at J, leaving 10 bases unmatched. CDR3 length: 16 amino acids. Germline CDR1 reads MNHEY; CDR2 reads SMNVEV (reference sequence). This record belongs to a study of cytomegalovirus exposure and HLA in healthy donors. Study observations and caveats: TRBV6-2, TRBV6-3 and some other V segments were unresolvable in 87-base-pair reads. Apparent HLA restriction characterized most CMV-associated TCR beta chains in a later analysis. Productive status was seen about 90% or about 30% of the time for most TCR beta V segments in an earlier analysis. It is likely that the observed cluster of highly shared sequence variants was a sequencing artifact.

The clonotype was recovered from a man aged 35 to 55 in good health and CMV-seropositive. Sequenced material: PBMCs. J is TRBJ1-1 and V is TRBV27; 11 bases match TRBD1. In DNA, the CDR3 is TGTGCCAGCAGCACGGACAGGGGGCGATTCGGCACTGAAGCTTTCTTT. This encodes CASSTDRGRFGTEAFF.